This TCR beta chain was retrieved from a study of graft-versus-host responses after intestinal transplantation. Regarding this clone: Its antigen is not identified.

Germline V gives CDR1 MGHDK, CDR2 SYGVNS. Deletions cut 1 base from V and 7 bases from J, with 8 bases between. The CDR3 consists of 13 residues. Produced via immunoSEQ multiplex PCR; TCRdb's table is partial and in-frame only. Counted here are 130,000 or so clones, about 92% occurring once; the ten biggest clones make up around 0.16%. The sequence was collected from a human donor who received an intestinal transplant. The sample consisted of unstimulated CD4+ T cells sorted from spleen or lymph node cells, taken before intestinal transplant. The chain combines TRBV25-1 with TRBJ1-5; tentative D call: TRBD1 (5 bases). The CDR3, as DNA: TGTGCCAGCAGTGAATCAGGGAGGCAGCCCCAGCATTTT. Translated, it gives CASSESGRQPQHF.